The next 31 T cell receptor beta chains were all read from a single sample in a study of cytotoxic CD8 clonotypes in ibrutinib-treated CLL. Profiling relied on immunoSEQ multiplex PCR, and the TCRdb table lists in-frame clones only, not all of them. The sample consists of around 140,000 clones, around 77% of them appearing once. Sequences were derived from PBMCs, sampled after 12 months of ibrutinib treatment. The receptors were gathered from a human donor with chronic lymphocytic leukemia.

The chain recombines TRBV10-3 with TRBJ2-1; TRBD2 aligns across 7 bases. Germline V CDR1 and CDR2: ENHRY, SYGVKD. The CDR3 loop spans 13 amino acids. V was pared by 4 bases and J by 6 bases, with 3 bases of the junction left unmatched. CDR3 sequence (DNA): TGTGCCATCAGTGTGACTAGCACCAATGAGCAGTTCTTC. Amino acids: CAISVTSTNEQFF.

The chain combines TRBV7-8 with TRBJ1-6; maybe TRBD1 (5 bases). Germline CDR1 SGHVS, CDR2 FQNEAQ. With 3 bases removed from V and 8 bases from J, the gap between germline ends came to 11 bases. The CDR3 has 14 residues. CDR3 in DNA: TGTGCCAGCAGCTTCTGGCAGGGACATTCACCCCTCCACTTT. Translation: CASSFWQGHSPLHF.

This chain connects TRBV28 to TRBJ2-5; a weak D match, TRBD1 (6 bases). V was trimmed by 3 bases and J by 5 bases, leaving 16 bases between them. The CDR3 consists of 15 residues. Germline CDR1 and CDR2: MDHEN and SYDVKM. CDR3 loop: CASSLILQGAETQYF. The CDR3 DNA follows: TGTGCCAGCAGTTTGATTCTACAGGGTGCGGAGACCCAGTACTTC.

Concerning this clone itself: The sample carries other DNA sequences with the same CDR3. The V gene is TRBV7-9, the J gene TRBJ1-1; D is undetermined. Germline values: CDR1 SEHNR, CDR2 FQNEAQ (reference sequence). Trimming removed 3 bases from V and 5 bases from J, with 7 bases in between. The CDR3 has 12 residues. The CDR3 nucleotides read TGTGCCAGCAGCTTCGGGGATACTGAAGCTTTCTTT. Protein sequence: CASSFGDTEAFF.

The gene calls are TRBV7-9 and TRBJ2-1, with 8 bases lining up with TRBD1. Losses at the gene ends were 4 bases for V and 7 bases for J; bases not matched to a gene: 9. Germline CDR1 SEHNR, CDR2 FQNEAQ (reference sequence). This CDR3 has 15 residues. CDR3 sequence reads: CASSSGQGWSNEQFF. The CDR3 region has the DNA TGTGCCAGCAGCTCAGGACAGGGTTGGTCTAATGAGCAGTTCTTC.

The genes are TRBV13 and TRBJ2-7; TRBD2 aligns across 7 bases. Germline loops: CDR1 PRHDT, CDR2 FYEKMQ (reference sequence). This CDR3 is 14 amino acids long. The J segment lost 3 bases and the V segment lost 5 bases, leaving 7 bases of the junction unmatched. CDR3 coding DNA: TGTGCCAGCAGCCCCCAGCGGGACCGCTACGAGCAGTACTTC. It specifies CASSPQRDRYEQYF.

The chain carries TRBV7-7 and TRBJ2-6; no reliable D call. V lost 1 base and J 0 bases, leaving 1 base between the germline ends. Germline CDR1 SSHAT, CDR2 FNYEAQ (reference sequence). The CDR3 has 14 amino acids. The CDR3 region has the DNA TGTGCCAGCAGCTTAGGCTCTGGGGCCAACGTCCTGACTTTC. This sequence encodes CASSLGSGANVLTF.

The genes are TRBV5-4 and TRBJ1-1, with TRBD1 matching 8 bases. The CDR3 is 15 amino acids. J gave up 3 bases and V 5 bases, and 9 bases lay outside the gene matches. Looked up from germline, CDR1 is SGHNT and CDR2 is YYREEE (reference sequence). The CDR3 sequence: CASSRLTGEYTEAFF. Written as DNA, the CDR3 is TGTGCCAGCAGTCGACTGACAGGGGAGTACACTGAAGCTTTCTTT. Complete variable domain (other parts from reference TRBV5-4 and TRBJ1-1): ETGVTQSPTHLIKTRGQQVTLRCSSQSGHNTVSWYQQALGQGPQFIFQYYREEENGRGNFPPRFSGLQFPNYSSELNVNALELDDSALYLCASSRLTGEYTEAFFGQGTRLTVV.

This clone was observed a few times. The V gene is TRBV7-9, the J gene TRBJ2-3; D is undetermined. V was pared by 5 bases and J by 6 bases, with 15 bases between. Germline V CDR1 and CDR2: SEHNR, FQNEAQ (reference sequence). This CDR3 comprises 14 residues. The CDR3 protein is CASSPTLASDTQYF. The CDR3 DNA is TGTGCCAGCAGCCCCACCCTTGCGAGTGATACGCAGTATTTT. The full variable domain, rest sourced from reference TRBV7-9 and TRBJ2-3, is DTGVSQNPRHKITKRGQNVTFRCDPISEHNRLYWYRQTLGQGPEFLTYFQNEAQLEKSRLLSDRFSAERPKGSFSTLEIQRTEQGDSAMYLCASSPTLASDTQYFGPGTRLTVL.

The V and J genes are TRBV13 and TRBJ2-1, with 12 bases aligning to TRBD2. J gave up 4 bases and V 0 bases, and 1 base lay outside the gene matches. Germline CDR1 PRHDT, CDR2 FYEKMQ (reference sequence). This CDR3 has 16 amino acids. CDR3 sequence reads: CASSLGLAGGYNEQFF. In DNA form, the CDR3 reads TGTGCCAGCAGCTTAGGACTAGCGGGAGGATACAATGAGCAGTTCTTC. The full variable domain, its missing parts supplied by reference TRBV13 and TRBJ2-1, is AAGVIQSPRHLIKEKRETATLKCYPIPRHDTVYWYQQGPGQDPQFLISFYEKMQSDKGSIPDRFSAQQFSDYHSELNMSSLELGDSALYFCASSLGLAGGYNEQFFGPGTRLTVL.

J is TRBJ2-7 and V is TRBV30; 11 bases map to TRBD1. J gave up 6 bases and V 3 bases, and 1 base lay outside the gene matches. There are 12 residues in the CDR3. Germline values: CDR1 GTSNPN, CDR2 SVGIG (reference sequence). The CDR3 here is CAWRGTGGEQYF. The CDR3 nucleotides are TGTGCCTGGAGGGGGACAGGGGGCGAGCAGTACTTC. Full variable domain (missing parts from reference TRBV30 and TRBJ2-7): SQTIHQWPATLVQPVGSPLSLECTVEGTSNPNLYWYRQAAGRGLQLLFYSVGIGQISSEVPQNLSASRPQDRQFILSSKKLLLSDSGFYLCAWRGTGGEQYFGPGTRLTVT.

As regards this clone: One base away lies a much larger clone, so this may be a sequencing read error. The CDR3 loop is CASSFYTGELFF. Written as DNA, the CDR3 is TGTGCCAGCAGCTTCTACACCGGGGAGCTGTTTTTT. V usage is TRBV27 and J usage is TRBJ2-2; no firm D call. CDR3 length: 12 amino acids. V was trimmed by 6 bases and J by 3 bases, leaving 5 bases between them. Germline CDR1 and CDR2: MNHEY and SMNVEV (reference sequence).

The rearrangement joins TRBV19 to TRBJ1-2, with unresolved D. Germline V lookup: CDR1 LNHDA, CDR2 SQIVND (reference sequence). V lost 10 bases to trimming and J lost 4 bases, with 16 bases between them. The CDR3 length is 13 residues. The CDR3 is CATSKAGSYGYTF. CDR3 DNA sequence: TGTGCCACCAGTAAGGCAGGTTCCTATGGCTACACCTTC.

To note about this clone: Additional DNA sequences in this sample encode the identical CDR3. The chain joins TRBV5-6 to TRBJ1-2; D unclear. The germline CDR1 and CDR2 sequences are SGHDT and YYEEEE. The V end was cut by 0 bases, the J end by 5 bases, with 5 bases between. The CDR3 runs 12 residues. CDR3 loop: CASSLGGYGYTF. As DNA, the CDR3 is TGTGCCAGCAGCTTGGGAGGATATGGCTACACCTTC.

The chain uses TRBV1 and TRBJ2-7; TRBD2, the table's D call, lacks a check against the DNA. TRBV1 is a pseudogene segment. This CDR3 has 20 amino acids. This chain's CDR3 is CTSSTPTLPGLAGGTYEQYF. For the CDR3, the DNA is TGCACCAGCAGCACCCCCACTCTTCCGGGACTAGCGGGAGGGACCTACGAGCAGTACTTC.

The chain uses TRBV11-2 and TRBJ1-2; weak D call: TRBD1 (6 bases). V lost 5 bases and J 8 bases, leaving 33 bases between the germline ends. From germline, CDR1 is SGHAT and CDR2 FQNNGV. The CDR3 totals 19 residues. The CDR3 spells CASSARGFQGQGIPKGYTF. The CDR3 nucleotides are TGTGCCAGCAGCGCCCGGGGGTTTCAGGGGCAAGGAATTCCTAAGGGCTACACCTTC.

The V call is TRBV5-1, the J call TRBJ2-3, with D possibly matching TRBD2 (6 bases). CDR1 and CDR2 (germline): SGHRS, YFSETQ. This CDR3 comprises 12 residues. V was shortened by 6 bases and J by 4 bases, with 9 bases between the two germline ends. CDR3 loop: CASTGDSDTQYF. The CDR3, as DNA: TGCGCCAGCACGGGGGACTCAGATACGCAGTATTTT. The whole variable domain, filled in from reference TRBV5-1 and TRBJ2-3, reads KAGVTQTPRYLIKTRGQQVTLSCSPISGHRSVSWYQQTPGQGLQFLFEYFSETQRNKGNFPGRFSGRQFSNSRSEMNVSTLELGDSALYLCASTGDSDTQYFGPGTRLTVL.

This rearrangement joins TRBV6-5 to TRBJ1-1, with 8 bases fitting TRBD1. CDR3 length equals 15 residues. Germline CDR1 MNHEY, CDR2 SVGAGI. V was pared by 7 bases and J by 1 base, with 8 bases of the junction left unmatched. The CDR3 bases are TGTGCCAGCAAACGGACAGGGTCGGAGAACACTGAAGCTTTCTTT. Protein: CASKRTGSENTEAFF.

This chain links TRBV18 with TRBJ2-5; D remains ambiguous. V lost 0 bases and J 5 bases, leaving 7 bases between the germline ends. The CDR3 sequence is 13 residues long. CDR1 is KGHSH and CDR2 is LQKENI in the germline V gene. Here the CDR3 DNA reads TGTGCCAGCTCACCACCGGTTATCGAGACCCAGTACTTC. This codes for CASSPPVIETQYF.

This clone was detected only a few times. The chain uses TRBV5-1 and TRBJ1-1; TRBD1 might be the D (5 bases). Germline V gene lookup returns CDR1 SGHRS and CDR2 YFSETQ. This CDR3 is 14 amino acids long. With 0 bases removed from V and 1 base from J, the gap between germline ends came to 7 bases. CDR3 bases: TGCGCCAGCAGCTTGGTTCAGGGGAACACTGAAGCTTTCTTT. It specifies CASSLVQGNTEAFF.

Details on this clone: Additional DNA sequences in this sample encode the identical CDR3. The chain carries TRBV5-1 and TRBJ2-5; D is uncertain. V was shortened by 1 base and J by 0 bases, with 1 base between the two germline ends. CDR3 length equals 12 residues. Germline lookup yields CDR1 SGHRS and CDR2 YFSETQ. In DNA, the CDR3 is TGCGCCAGCAGCTTGTACCAAGAGACCCAGTACTTC. Protein: CASSLYQETQYF.

Here the CDR3 reads CASNPGLVMGEQFF. The CDR3 DNA reads TGTGCCAGCAACCCGGGACTAGTAATGGGTGAGCAGTTCTTC. V and J are TRBV25-1 and TRBJ2-1; 8 bases map to TRBD2. The trim removed 7 bases at V and 9 bases at J, leaving 11 bases unmatched. Per germline, CDR1 MGHDK and CDR2 SYGVNS. CDR3 length equals 14 residues.

The CDR3 sequence is CASSLMSRGSTDTQYF. CDR3 bases: TGTGCCAGCAGTTTGATGAGCCGGGGATCCACAGATACGCAGTATTTT. The V gene is TRBV28, the J gene TRBJ2-3; D might be TRBD2 (5 bases). The CDR3 extends over 16 amino acids. Germline V CDR1 and CDR2: MDHEN, SYDVKM. Trimming removed 3 bases at V and 2 bases at J, with 15 bases between.

The chain uses TRBV4-3 and TRBJ1-5, with 12 bases that match TRBD1. The CDR3 is made up of 19 amino acids. Per germline, CDR1 LGHNA and CDR2 YSLEER. V lost 0 bases and J lost 1; bases outside the gene matches: 7. DNA of the CDR3: TGCGCCAGCAGCCAAGATCCGGGACAGGGGGCGTCAAGCAATCAGCCCCAGCATTTT. It specifies CASSQDPGQGASSNQPQHF.

The rearrangement links TRBV15 to TRBJ2-7, with a weak D call TRBD1 (6 bases). Germline V gene data show CDR1 as LNHNV and CDR2 as YYDKDF (reference sequence). This CDR3 has 14 amino acids. Trimming took 1 base from V and 6 from J, leaving 13 bases between them. The CDR3: CATSRVQGVGEQYF. CDR3 nucleotide sequence: TGTGCCACCAGCAGAGTACAGGGAGTAGGCGAGCAGTACTTC.

The chain joins TRBV19 to TRBJ2-7, with 10 bases that match TRBD2. This CDR3 has 15 amino acids. J was trimmed by 6 bases and V by 3 bases; bases with no gene match: 8. The germline CDR1 and CDR2 sequences are LNHDA and SQIVND (reference sequence). CDR3 region: CASSIWLAGDLEQYF. In DNA, the CDR3 is TGTGCCAGTAGTATTTGGCTAGCGGGAGATCTCGAGCAGTACTTC.

V and J are TRBV7-2 and TRBJ2-7, with D possibly matching TRBD1 (6 bases). CDR1 and CDR2 (germline): SGHTA, FQGNSA. V was shortened by 0 bases and J by 2 bases, with 20 bases between the two germline ends. The CDR3 contains 18 residues. CDR3 residues: CASSLARGRRPSTYEQYF. DNA for the CDR3: TGTGCCAGCAGCTTAGCCAGGGGAAGGCGTCCTAGTACCTACGAGCAGTACTTC.

This clone was picked up one time. V usage is TRBV6-5 and J usage is TRBJ1-1; D may be TRBD1 (5 bases). In germline, CDR1 is MNHEY, CDR2 SVGAGI. V was trimmed by 4 bases and J by 6 bases, leaving 12 bases between them. The CDR3 is 13 residues long. Written as DNA, the CDR3 is TGTGCCAGCAGTTTGGGACCCTTATCTGAAGCTTTCTTT. Translated, it gives CASSLGPLSEAFF.

The rearrangement uses TRBV4-3 and TRBJ1-5; no reliable D call. The CDR3 is 15 amino acids. Per germline, CDR1 LGHNA and CDR2 YSLEER. With 0 bases removed from V and 4 bases from J, the gap between germline ends came to 10 bases. DNA of the CDR3: TGCGCCAGCAGCCAAGATCCCCAGGTTAATCAGCCCCAGCATTTT. It encodes CASSQDPQVNQPQHF.

The chain combines TRBV7-9 with TRBJ1-2, with D hard to call. V was shortened by 5 bases and J by 4 bases, with 17 bases between the two germline ends. CDR1 and CDR2 from the germline V gene are SEHNR and FQNEAQ (reference sequence). The CDR3 totals 15 residues. The CDR3 DNA sequence: TGTGCCAGCAGCCCCTGGACGGACGAAGCCTATGGCTACACCTTC. Residues: CASSPWTDEAYGYTF.

V usage is TRBV25-1 and J usage is TRBJ1-1; TRBD1 aligns across 7 bases. The CDR3 extends over 15 amino acids. Germline V lookup: CDR1 MGHDK, CDR2 SYGVNS. The V segment lost 6 bases and the J segment 5 bases; nucleotides outside the gene matches: 12. CDR3 amino acids: CASRETGISATEAFF. The CDR3 nucleotides read TGTGCCAGCAGGGAGACAGGGATTTCGGCGACTGAAGCTTTCTTT.